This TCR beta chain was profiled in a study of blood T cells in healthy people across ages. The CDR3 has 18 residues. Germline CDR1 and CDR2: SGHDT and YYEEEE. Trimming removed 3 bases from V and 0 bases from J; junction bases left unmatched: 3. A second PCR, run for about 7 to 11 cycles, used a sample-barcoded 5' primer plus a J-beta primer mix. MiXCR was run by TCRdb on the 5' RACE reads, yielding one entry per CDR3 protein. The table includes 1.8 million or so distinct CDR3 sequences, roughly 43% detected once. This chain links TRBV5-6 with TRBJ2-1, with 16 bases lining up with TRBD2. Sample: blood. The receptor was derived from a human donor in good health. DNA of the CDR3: TGTGCCAGCAGCTGGGGACTAGCGGGGGGGCCCTCCTACAATGAGCAGTTCTTC. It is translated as CASSWGLAGGPSYNEQFF.